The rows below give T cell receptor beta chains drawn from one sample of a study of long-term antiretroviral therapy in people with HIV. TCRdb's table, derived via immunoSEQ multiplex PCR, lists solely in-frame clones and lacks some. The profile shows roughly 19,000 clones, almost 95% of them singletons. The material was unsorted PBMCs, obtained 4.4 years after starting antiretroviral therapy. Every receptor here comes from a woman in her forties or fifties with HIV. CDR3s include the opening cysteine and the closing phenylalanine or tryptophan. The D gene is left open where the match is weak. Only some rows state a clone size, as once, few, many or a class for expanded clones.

CDR3aa: CAWSVQGGQYF
CDR3nt: TGTGCCTGGAGTGTACAGGGCGGGCAGTACTTC
abundance: NA
d_gene: NA
v_gene: TRBV30
j_gene: TRBJ2-7

CDR3aa: CASSDAGTGVGRETQYF
CDR3nt: TGTGCCAGCAGTGATGCCGGGACAGGGGTAGGGAGAGAGACCCAGTACTTC
abundance: NA
d_gene: TRBD1
v_gene: TRBV25-1
j_gene: TRBJ2-5

CDR3aa: CASSPPSRVRSNQPQHF
CDR3nt: TGTGCCAGCAGTCCGCCGTCCAGGGTTAGGAGCAATCAGCCCCAGCATTTT
abundance: once
d_gene: NA
v_gene: TRBV28
j_gene: TRBJ1-5

CDR3aa: CASSPAARGGNEQYF
CDR3nt: TGTGCCAGCAGCCCCGCCGCCCGAGGGGGCAATGAGCAGTACTTC
abundance: NA
d_gene: TRBD1
v_gene: TRBV5-5
j_gene: TRBJ2-7

CDR3aa: CASSTGRGETQYF
CDR3nt: TGTGCCAGCAGCACAGGGCGAGGGGAGACCCAGTACTTC
abundance: NA
d_gene: NA
v_gene: TRBV6-1
j_gene: TRBJ2-5

CDR3aa: CASSLEPSGGLFF
CDR3nt: TGCGCCAGCAGCTTGGAACCTAGCGGGGGATTGTTCTTC
abundance: NA
d_gene: TRBD2
v_gene: TRBV5-1
j_gene: TRBJ2-1

CDR3aa: CASSPPGGANYNEQFF
CDR3nt: TGTGCCAGCTCACCGCCGGGGGGGGCAAACTACAATGAGCAGTTCTTC
abundance: NA
d_gene: TRBD2
v_gene: TRBV18
j_gene: TRBJ2-1

CDR3aa: CASSPIGGGWDYGYTF
CDR3nt: TGTGCTAGCAGCCCCATAGGGGGGGGGTGGGACTATGGCTACACCTTC
abundance: NA
d_gene: NA
v_gene: TRBV7-7
j_gene: TRBJ1-2

CDR3aa: CASSLRWDSYEQYF
CDR3nt: TGTGCCAGCAGCTTGAGGTGGGACAGCTACGAGCAGTACTTC
abundance: NA
d_gene: TRBD1
v_gene: TRBV5-6
j_gene: TRBJ2-7

CDR3aa: CASSYSVGGGENEQFF
CDR3nt: TGTGCCAGCAGTTACTCGGTTGGCGGGGGGGAAAATGAGCAGTTCTTC
abundance: once
d_gene: TRBD2
v_gene: TRBV6-5
j_gene: TRBJ2-1

CDR3aa: CASSVANGDSPLHF
CDR3nt: TGTGCCAGCAGCGTAGCTAACGGGGATTCACCCCTCCACTTT
abundance: NA
d_gene: NA
v_gene: TRBV9
j_gene: TRBJ1-6

CDR3aa: CASRDAGGREQYF
CDR3nt: TGTGCCAGCAGGGATGCGGGGGGCAGAGAGCAGTACTTC
abundance: NA
d_gene: TRBD2
v_gene: TRBV6-5
j_gene: TRBJ2-7

CDR3aa: CASSRDLSYNEQFF
CDR3nt: TGTGCCAGCAGCAGAGATCTGAGCTACAATGAGCAGTTCTTC
abundance: once
d_gene: NA
v_gene: TRBV7-9
j_gene: TRBJ2-1

CDR3aa: CASIQTSGGPNSYNEQFF
CDR3nt: TGTGCCAGCATTCAGACTAGCGGGGGGCCGAACTCCTACAATGAGCAGTTCTTC
abundance: NA
d_gene: TRBD2
v_gene: TRBV2
j_gene: TRBJ2-1

CDR3aa: CASSSTDRGHQTQYF
CDR3nt: TGTGCCAGCAGCTCAACAGACAGGGGGCACCAGACCCAGTACTTC
abundance: NA
d_gene: TRBD1
v_gene: TRBV7-9
j_gene: TRBJ2-5

CDR3aa: CASSRGPAGAQYF
CDR3nt: TGTGCCAGCAGCCGCGGACCAGCCGGGGCCCAGTACTTC
abundance: NA
d_gene: NA
v_gene: TRBV7-2
j_gene: TRBJ2-5

CDR3aa: CASSPGPPSSYNSPLHF
CDR3nt: TGTGCCAGCAGTCCGGGCCCGCCGAGCTCCTATAATTCACCCCTCCACTTT
abundance: NA
d_gene: NA
v_gene: TRBV27
j_gene: TRBJ1-6

CDR3aa: CASSLVSGGLSTDTQYF
CDR3nt: TGCGCCAGCAGCTTGGTTAGCGGGGGCCTGAGCACAGATACGCAGTATTTT
abundance: NA
d_gene: TRBD2
v_gene: TRBV5-1
j_gene: TRBJ2-3

CDR3aa: CASREAVAGSPLHF
CDR3nt: TGTGCCAGTCGGGAGGCTGTGGCAGGTTCACCCCTCCACTTT
abundance: few
d_gene: NA
v_gene: TRBV19
j_gene: TRBJ1-6

CDR3aa: CASSDSRPYEQYF
CDR3nt: TGTGCCAGTAGCGACAGCCGACCCTACGAGCAGTACTTC
abundance: NA
d_gene: NA
v_gene: TRBV19
j_gene: TRBJ2-7

CDR3aa: CASSDGPHGSGNTIYF
CDR3nt: TGTGCCAGCTCGGATGGGCCCCACGGGAGTGGAAACACCATATATTTT
abundance: NA
d_gene: NA
v_gene: TRBV18
j_gene: TRBJ1-3

CDR3aa: CASSYSFRRDEKLFF
CDR3nt: TGTGCCAGCAGTTACTCGTTTAGGAGGGATGAAAAACTGTTTTTT
abundance: NA
d_gene: NA
v_gene: TRBV6-5
j_gene: TRBJ1-4

CDR3aa: CASSQGQKAEKLFF
CDR3nt: TGTGCCAGCAGCCAGGGACAAAAGGCTGAAAAACTGTTTTTT
abundance: NA
d_gene: NA
v_gene: TRBV11-2
j_gene: TRBJ1-4

CDR3aa: CASSLGSNEQFF
CDR3nt: TGCGCCAGCAGCCTGGGGTCCAATGAGCAGTTCTTC
abundance: NA
d_gene: NA
v_gene: TRBV5-1
j_gene: TRBJ2-1

CDR3aa: CASSLGVQGPGNTIYF
CDR3nt: TGCGCCAGCAGTCTCGGGGTACAGGGGCCTGGAAACACCATATATTTT
abundance: once
d_gene: TRBD1
v_gene: TRBV5-1
j_gene: TRBJ1-3

CDR3aa: CASSIEGGTEAFF
CDR3nt: TGTGCCAGCAGTATCGAAGGAGGAACTGAAGCTTTCTTT
abundance: NA
d_gene: NA
v_gene: TRBV6-1
j_gene: TRBJ1-1

CDR3aa: CASSRRRQGKLFF
CDR3nt: TGTGCCAGCAGCAGACGTCGGCAAGGAAAACTGTTTTTT
abundance: once
d_gene: NA
v_gene: TRBV21-1
j_gene: TRBJ1-4

CDR3aa: CATSRETNTQYF
CDR3nt: TGTGCCACCAGCAGAGAGACGAATACGCAGTATTTT
abundance: NA
d_gene: NA
v_gene: TRBV15
j_gene: TRBJ2-3

CDR3aa: CASSEGTLTYYEQYF
CDR3nt: TGCGCCAGCAGCGAAGGGACACTTACTTACTACGAGCAGTACTTC
abundance: NA
d_gene: NA
v_gene: TRBV5-1
j_gene: TRBJ2-7

CDR3aa: CASSKRATNEKLFF
CDR3nt: TGTGCCAGCAGTAAACGGGCAACTAATGAAAAACTGTTTTTT
abundance: NA
d_gene: NA
v_gene: TRBV25-1
j_gene: TRBJ1-4

CDR3aa: CASSILRTSGQPQHF
CDR3nt: TGTGCCAGTAGTATATTACGGACGTCCGGTCAGCCCCAGCATTTT
abundance: NA
d_gene: NA
v_gene: TRBV19
j_gene: TRBJ1-5

CDR3aa: CASSIRDGYYEQYF
CDR3nt: TGTGCCAGTAGTATCCGGGACGGATACTACGAGCAGTACTTC
abundance: NA
d_gene: NA
v_gene: TRBV19
j_gene: TRBJ2-7

CDR3aa: CASSSPGLGRYEQFF
CDR3nt: TGTGCCAGCAGCTCTCCGGGACTAGGTCGATATGAGCAGTTCTTC
abundance: NA
d_gene: TRBD2
v_gene: TRBV7-2
j_gene: TRBJ2-1

CDR3aa: CASSLDGLAGELFF
CDR3nt: TGTGCCAGCAGCTTAGACGGCCTCGCCGGGGAGCTGTTTTTT
abundance: NA
d_gene: NA
v_gene: TRBV7-2
j_gene: TRBJ2-2

CDR3aa: CASSVYGDTEAFF
CDR3nt: TGTGCCAGCAGCGTATACGGGGACACTGAAGCTTTCTTT
abundance: NA
d_gene: NA
v_gene: TRBV9
j_gene: TRBJ1-1

CDR3aa: CSALRVEEQYF
CDR3nt: TGCAGTGCTCTTCGGGTTGAAGAGCAGTACTTC
abundance: NA
d_gene: NA
v_gene: TRBV20-1
j_gene: TRBJ2-7

CDR3aa: CASSLNGLSYGYTF
CDR3nt: TGTGCCAGCAGCTTGAACGGACTGTCCTATGGCTACACCTTC
abundance: NA
d_gene: NA
v_gene: TRBV7-9
j_gene: TRBJ1-2

CDR3aa: CASRASYEQYF
CDR3nt: TGTGCCAGCCGAGCTTCCTACGAGCAGTACTTC
abundance: NA
d_gene: NA
v_gene: TRBV27
j_gene: TRBJ2-7

CDR3aa: CASSAGTVRNQPQHF
CDR3nt: TGTGCCAGCAGTGCCGGGACAGTTCGTAATCAGCCCCAGCATTTT
abundance: once
d_gene: TRBD1
v_gene: TRBV28
j_gene: TRBJ1-5

CDR3aa: CATSRDRRTGKDEQYF
CDR3nt: TGTGCCACCAGCAGAGATCGGAGGACAGGGAAGGACGAGCAGTACTTC
abundance: NA
d_gene: TRBD1
v_gene: TRBV15
j_gene: TRBJ2-7